This TCR beta chain originates from a study of blood T cells in healthy people across ages. This clonotype has just a few counts. Its antigen is still unknown. V gave up 5 bases and J gave up 0 bases, with 12 bases separating them. This CDR3 has 15 residues. Germline CDR1 reads SEHNR; CDR2 reads FQNEAQ (reference sequence). The authors isolated at least 6.5 million PBMCs per sample. The second PCR ran about 6 to 11 cycles with a sample-barcoded 5' primer and J-beta primers. Through a template-switch adaptor with 12 random nucleotides, each cDNA molecule received a tag. Sequencing recovered at least 2.5 million CDR3-containing paired-end reads from each sample. TCRdb processed the 5' RACE reads anew with MiXCR; each CDR3 protein has one entry. The table shows over a million distinct CDR3 sequences, with about 40% occurring only once. Findings of the study overall: More naive CD4+ cells and higher diversity were found in long-lived than in aged donors.

The genes are TRBV7-9 and TRBJ2-3; D gene ambiguous. The sample taken for sequencing was blood. The sequence derives from a woman aged 18 to 35 in good health. In nucleotides, the CDR3 is TGTGCCAGCAGCCGAGACTCCTCTAGCACAGATACGCAGTATTTT. This codes for CASSRDSSSTDTQYF.